These 20 T cell receptor beta chains originate from one sample sequenced in a study of blood T cell repertoires in COVID-19. Data came from immunoSEQ multiplex PCR; TCRdb stores just in-frame clones and leaves some out. The table includes 250,000 to 350,000 clones, 75% to 90% detected once. The specimen sequenced was peripheral blood. The source of these receptors is a woman in her 30s who had recovered from COVID-19.

The chain links TRBV5-6 to TRBJ1-4; 9 nucleotides line up with TRBD1. V shed 4 bases and J 3 bases; nucleotides not matched to a gene: 4. The V gene's germline CDR1 is SGHDT and CDR2 YYEEEE. The CDR3 is made up of 15 amino acids. The CDR3 bases are TGTGCCAGCAGCACTTACAGGGGGCCTAATGAAAAACTGTTTTTT. Translation: CASSTYRGPNEKLFF.

This chain uses TRBV18 with TRBJ2-7; weak D call: TRBD2 (6 bases). This CDR3 has 13 residues. The germline CDR1 and CDR2 sequences are KGHSH and LQKENI. Trimming removed 4 bases at V and 4 bases at J, with 11 bases between. Here the CDR3 DNA reads TGTGCCAGCTCACGAGGGGAGGAGTACGAGCAGTACTTC. This translates into CASSRGEEYEQYF. The full variable domain, completed using reference TRBV18 and TRBJ2-7, is NAGVMQNPRHLVRRRGQEARLRCSPMKGHSHVYWYRQLPEEGLKFMVYLQKENIIDESGMPKERFSAEFPKEGPSILRIQQVVRGDSAAYFCASSRGEEYEQYFGPGTRLTVT.

The chain combines TRBV7-9 with TRBJ2-7; 11 bases agree with TRBD2. Germline V gives CDR1 SEHNR, CDR2 FQNEAQ (reference sequence). This CDR3 region has 15 residues. Trimming cost V 6 bases and J 0 bases; bases outside gene matches: 4. The CDR3 spells CASRHTSGSSYEQYF. In DNA, the CDR3 is TGTGCCAGCAGGCATACTAGCGGGAGCTCCTACGAGCAGTACTTC. The full variable domain, completed using reference TRBV7-9 and TRBJ2-7, is DTGVSQNPRHKITKRGQNVTFRCDPISEHNRLYWYRQTLGQGPEFLTYFQNEAQLEKSRLLSDRFSAERPKGSFSTLEIQRTEQGDSAMYLCASRHTSGSSYEQYFGPGTRLTVT.

The chain joins TRBV9 to TRBJ2-5; 12 bases align to TRBD2. The V segment lost 3 bases and the J segment 5 bases; nucleotides outside the gene matches: 11. The CDR3 has 17 amino acids. Germline V CDR1 and CDR2: SGDLS, YYNGEE. The CDR3 is CASSAQSSGGAGETQYF. The CDR3 DNA reads as TGTGCCAGCAGCGCCCAGTCTAGCGGGGGGGCCGGGGAGACCCAGTACTTC.

V usage is TRBV28 and J usage is TRBJ1-2; 9 positions match TRBD1. Trimming at V came to 5 bases and at J to 9 bases, leaving 7 bases not matched to a gene. The CDR3 runs 13 residues. Germline lookup yields CDR1 MDHEN and CDR2 SYDVKM. The CDR3: CASSADRGNRYTF. Here the CDR3 DNA reads TGTGCCAGCAGTGCGGACAGGGGCAATCGCTACACCTTC.

The rearrangement joins TRBV7-8 to TRBJ2-1, with TRBD2 identical over 10 bases. With V trimmed by 0 bases and J by 6 bases, 8 bases remained unmatched. The CDR3 length is 17 residues. Germline lookup yields CDR1 SGHVS and CDR2 FQNEAQ. The DNA of the CDR3 is TGTGCCAGCAGCTTAGCCCCCGGGACTAGCGTGGGCAATGAGCAGTTCTTC. It specifies CASSLAPGTSVGNEQFF.

This chain connects TRBV6-6 to TRBJ1-1; D possibly corresponds to TRBD1 (6 bases). This CDR3 comprises 13 residues. Germline assignment: CDR1 MNHNY and CDR2 SVGAGI (reference sequence). V was cut by 4 bases and J by 3 bases, with 9 bases left in between. The CDR3 nucleotides read TGTGCCAGCAGTTTACAGGGAGACACTGAAGCTTTCTTT. Translation gives CASSLQGDTEAFF.

The chain recombines TRBV7-9 with TRBJ2-3, with TRBD2 matching 12 bases. With V trimmed by 5 bases and J by 0 bases, 3 bases remained unmatched. There are 16 residues in the CDR3. Germline V CDR1 and CDR2: SEHNR, FQNEAQ (reference sequence). The CDR3 DNA is TGTGCCAGCAGCCCAGGGACTAGCGGGAGCACAGATACGCAGTATTTT. Residues: CASSPGTSGSTDTQYF.

This clone was recorded once. This CDR3 is CAWRAEMNTEAFF. In DNA form, the CDR3 reads TGTGCCTGGAGGGCAGAAATGAACACTGAAGCTTTCTTT. The chain joins TRBV30 to TRBJ1-1; D unclear. The CDR3 runs 13 residues. Germline loops: CDR1 GTSNPN, CDR2 SVGIG (reference sequence). V shed 3 bases and J shed 0 bases, with 8 bases lying between them.

The J gene is TRBJ2-7, the V gene TRBV5-1; 8 nucleotides align to TRBD1. From germline, CDR1 is SGHRS and CDR2 YFSETQ. The CDR3 spans 13 residues. The V and J ends lost 5 bases and 6 bases, in that order; junction bases with no gene match: 7. CDR3 sequence: CASRNPDRAEQYF. CDR3 DNA: TGCGCCAGCAGGAACCCGGACAGGGCCGAGCAGTACTTC. Complete variable domain (other parts from reference TRBV5-1 and TRBJ2-7): KAGVTQTPRYLIKTRGQQVTLSCSPISGHRSVSWYQQTPGQGLQFLFEYFSETQRNKGNFPGRFSGRQFSNSRSEMNVSTLELGDSALYLCASRNPDRAEQYFGPGTRLTVT.

This clone was detected once. The chain joins TRBV6-5 to TRBJ1-5, with 9 nucleotides matching TRBD1. This CDR3 comprises 14 residues. The trim removed 5 bases at V and 4 bases at J, leaving 3 bases unmatched. The germline gives CDR1 MNHEY, CDR2 SVGAGI. The CDR3 DNA sequence: TGTGCCAGCAGTAGAGGGACAGGGAATCAGCCCCAGCATTTT. This gives the protein CASSRGTGNQPQHF.

This chain uses TRBV6-2 or TRBV6-3 with TRBJ1-1; unclear D gene. Trimming removed 3 bases from V and 3 bases from J, with 11 bases in between. CDR3 length: 14 residues. Per the germline V gene, CDR1 is MNHEY and CDR2 is SVGEGT. The CDR3 DNA follows: TGTGCCAGCAGTTATTCTACCGGGTACACTGAAGCTTTCTTT. Its protein product is CASSYSTGYTEAFF.

The chain is built from TRBV29-1 and TRBJ2-3; 14 nucleotides line up with TRBD2. J lost 4 bases, V lost 7 bases, and 10 bases had no gene match. CDR3 length: 16 amino acids. Germline V gene sequence: CDR1 SQVTM, CDR2 ANQGSEA. This CDR3 reads CSAGTSGSIGSDTQYF. The DNA of the CDR3 is TGCAGCGCCGGGACTAGCGGGAGTATTGGGTCAGATACGCAGTATTTT.

The chain has TRBV14 and TRBJ2-7; 11 nucleotides line up with TRBD1. The CDR3 totals 16 residues. The germline gives CDR1 SGHDN, CDR2 FVKESK. V trimming: 4 bases; J trimming: 2 bases; junction bases outside the gene matches: 7. CDR3 region: CASSPKPGQGAYEQYF. The CDR3 DNA is TGTGCCAGCAGCCCCAAACCGGGACAGGGGGCCTACGAGCAGTACTTC.

A few counts support this clone. The chain combines TRBV27 with TRBJ1-5, with D possibly matching TRBD1 (5 bases). The CDR3 totals 16 residues. Germline V gene lookup returns CDR1 MNHEY and CDR2 SMNVEV (reference sequence). Trimming took off 4 bases at V and 8 bases at J, with 21 bases between the two ends. The CDR3 sequence: CASSSSDNRFKKPQHF. DNA of the CDR3: TGTGCCAGCAGTTCCTCGGATAACAGGTTCAAGAAGCCCCAGCATTTT.

The rearrangement uses TRBV5-1 and TRBJ2-2; TRBD1 agrees at 8 bases. The CDR3 covers 14 residues. The germline V gene has CDR1 SGHRS and CDR2 YFSETQ. J lost 3 bases, V lost 4 bases, and 2 bases had no gene match. The CDR3 loop reads CASSTGQDTGELFF. The CDR3, as DNA: TGCGCCAGCAGCACGGGACAGGACACCGGGGAGCTGTTTTTT.

This clone was detected only once. The chain combines TRBV7-6 with TRBJ2-3; TRBD2 might be the D (5 bases). The germline V gene encodes CDR1 SGHVS and CDR2 FNYEAQ. The CDR3 sequence is 17 residues long. Trimming took off 0 bases at V and 4 bases at J, with 17 bases between the two ends. This CDR3 is CASSLAHDFGVADTQYF. The CDR3 DNA reads as TGTGCCAGCAGCTTAGCCCATGATTTCGGGGTTGCAGATACGCAGTATTTT.

The rearrangement joins TRBV11-2 to TRBJ1-1; tentative D call: TRBD1 (6 bases). V was shortened by 1 base and J by 6 bases, with 12 bases between the two germline ends. This CDR3 is 14 amino acids long. Germline CDR1 and CDR2: SGHAT and FQNNGV. The DNA of the CDR3 is TGTGCCAGCAGCTTAGCCCCAGGGGTGCCTGAAGCTTTCTTT. Residues: CASSLAPGVPEAFF.

This chain joins TRBV18 and TRBJ1-3, with 7 positions matching TRBD1. Germline V gene data show CDR1 as KGHSH and CDR2 as LQKENI. The CDR3 extends over 14 amino acids. Trimming took 4 bases from V and 0 from J; bases not matched to a gene: 0. The CDR3 spells CASSRDSSGNTIYF. In nucleotides, the CDR3 is TGTGCCAGCTCACGGGACAGCTCTGGAAACACCATATATTTT.

J is TRBJ2-3 and V is TRBV6-4; D possibly corresponds to TRBD2 (6 bases). Germline CDR1 MRHNA, CDR2 SNTAGT. The CDR3 length is 13 residues. The V end lost 6 bases, the J end lost 2 bases, and 9 bases lay between the germline ends. CDR3 sequence reads: CASSPGDTDTQYF. CDR3 bases: TGTGCCAGCAGCCCGGGGGACACAGATACGCAGTATTTT.